This T cell receptor (beta chain) stems from a study of T cells in Graves' hyperthyroidism and ophthalmopathy. This clonotype was picked up many times. Ophthalmopathy cases scored 3 or more on the Clinical Activity Score and 4 or more on NOSPECS grade, with duration below 3 months. PBMCs were collected from a roughly 10 ml volume of fresh peripheral blood. Between the trimmed V and J ends, which lost 9 bases and 12 bases, there was a span of 18 bases. Germline CDR1 is LNHDA and CDR2 is SQIVND (reference sequence). The CDR3 is made up of 11 amino acids. Authors of the study amplified TCR beta CDR3 regions from RNA transcripts. First-round RT-PCR with HTBI primers amplified the TCR CDR3 region. TCRdb analysed the multiplex PCR reads with MiXCR anew, one entry per CDR3 protein. The table records approximately 610,000 distinct CDR3 sequences, roughly 14% of them present only once.

V usage is TRBV19 and J usage is TRBJ2-7; weak D call: TRBD1 (6 bases). Input material: blood. This TCR derives from a woman aged 40 to 49 with Graves' ophthalmopathy. CDR3 region: CARWKGVGRYF. The DNA for the CDR3 is TGTGCCAGGTGGAAGGGGGTCGGACGGTACTTC. Based on the CDR3 plus reference TRBV19 and TRBJ2-7, the full variable domain is DGGITQSPKYLFRKEGQNVTLSCEQNLNHDAMYWYRQDPGQGLRLIYYSQIVNDFQKGDIAEGYSVSREKKESFPLTVTSAQKNPTAFYLCARWKGVGRYFGPGTRLTVT.